Below are 10 T cell receptor beta chains sequenced from a single sample in a study of cytomegalovirus exposure and HLA in healthy donors. Primers for the PCR totalled 60 Vbeta and 13 Jbeta. Here immunoSEQ multiplex PCR was the method, and the copy in TCRdb shows in-frame clones only, minus some. The profile shows some 180,000 clones, about 77% of them singletons. The sample taken for sequencing was PBMCs. Receptors were obtained from a woman aged 30 to 39 in good health and CMV-seropositive.

This clone was seen once. The chain links TRBV27 to TRBJ2-7; D is possibly TRBD2 (5 bases). There are 13 residues in the CDR3. Trimming took off 6 bases at V and 5 bases at J, with 14 bases between the two ends. The V gene's germline CDR1 is MNHEY and CDR2 SMNVEV (reference sequence). DNA for the CDR3: TGTGCCAGCAGCGTGGCCGACGGGAACGAGCAGTACTTC. It yields the protein CASSVADGNEQYF.

The J gene is TRBJ2-5, the V gene TRBV7-9; weak D call: TRBD1 (6 bases). V gave up 4 bases and J gave up 2 bases, with 11 bases separating them. The CDR3 runs 14 residues. Germline V CDR1 and CDR2: SEHNR, FQNEAQ (reference sequence). CDR3 in DNA: TGTGCCAGCAGCTCGTCTACAGGGCAAGAGACCCAGTACTTC. It translates to CASSSSTGQETQYF.

The count of this clone is one. The rearrangement joins TRBV11-2 to TRBJ1-1; D unresolved. The V gene's germline CDR1 is SGHAT and CDR2 FQNNGV. The CDR3 is 16 residues long. The V end lost 5 bases, the J end lost 4 bases, and 20 bases lay between the germline ends. The CDR3, as DNA: TGTGCCAGCAGCACATACCGCGGGCAGTTTGGCACTGAAGCTTTCTTT. It yields the protein CASSTYRGQFGTEAFF.

The V call is TRBV7-9, the J call TRBJ1-6, with D uncertain. CDR1 SEHNR and CDR2 FQNEAQ come from the germline V gene (reference sequence). The CDR3 is 13 residues long. V was pared by 0 bases and J by 7 bases, with 4 bases between. CDR3 amino acids: CASSLAGNSPLHF. CDR3 nucleotide sequence: TGTGCCAGCAGCTTAGCCGGGAATTCACCCCTCCACTTT.

V usage is TRBV7-6 and J usage is TRBJ2-4; 11 nucleotides align to TRBD2. CDR1 and CDR2 from the germline V gene are SGHVS and FNYEAQ. This CDR3 region has 13 residues. Trimming removed 6 bases from V and 9 bases from J; junction bases left unmatched: 4. The chain's CDR3 is CASSQGTSGIQYF. The CDR3 DNA reads TGTGCCAGCAGTCAAGGGACTAGCGGCATTCAGTACTTC.

The chain links TRBV5-1 to TRBJ2-1; 13 bases line up with TRBD2. This CDR3 is 16 amino acids long. Per germline, CDR1 SGHRS and CDR2 YFSETQ. J gave up 9 bases and V 2 bases, and 8 bases lay outside the gene matches. The CDR3 DNA reads as TGCGCCAGCAGCTTTAGGACTAGCGGGGGTAATGGTGAGCAGTTCTTC. Translated, it gives CASSFRTSGGNGEQFF.

This chain connects TRBV2 to TRBJ1-5; 8 positions match TRBD1. CDR1 SNHLY and CDR2 FYNNEI come from the germline V gene. The CDR3 totals 15 residues. Trimming cost V 6 bases and J 4 bases; bases outside gene matches: 8. The CDR3 here is CASRPGQGRNQPQHF. The CDR3 DNA is TGTGCCAGCAGACCCGGACAGGGTAGGAATCAGCCCCAGCATTTT.

V gene TRBV7-9 combines with J gene TRBJ1-5; D may be TRBD1 (6 bases). V was cut by 5 bases and J by 0 bases, with 11 bases left in between. This CDR3 has 15 residues. The germline V gene has CDR1 SEHNR and CDR2 FQNEAQ (reference sequence). CDR3: CASSVFRGSNQPQHF. Written as DNA, the CDR3 is TGTGCCAGCAGCGTATTCAGGGGTAGCAATCAGCCCCAGCATTTT.

This rearrangement joins TRBV30 to TRBJ2-7; no definite D call. The CDR3 runs to 12 residues. Germline CDR1 reads GTSNPN; CDR2 reads SVGIG (reference sequence). Trimming removed 2 bases at V and 5 bases at J, with 10 bases between. The CDR3 coding sequence is TGTGCCTGGAGTTCTAGGCGCCACGAGCAGTACTTC. This encodes CAWSSRRHEQYF.

This clone was observed a few times. The chain uses TRBV6-5 and TRBJ2-7; 7 nucleotides line up with TRBD1. This CDR3 is built from 13 residues. The V segment lost 5 bases and the J segment 4 bases; nucleotides outside the gene matches: 5. Germline CDR1 is MNHEY and CDR2 is SVGAGI. The CDR3 DNA reads TGTGCCAGCAGTCAGGGACAGCATTACGAGCAGTACTTC. It is translated as CASSQGQHYEQYF.